This TCR beta chain was observed in a study of blood T cell repertoires in COVID-19. About the study: Sites across the United States, Italy and Spain contributed samples from acute and convalescent COVID-19. In each case, the material was cDNA or gDNA derived from T cells, B-cell-depleted T cells, or PBMCs.

Original processing notes: Nucleated cell counts were estimated from reference gene primer amplification. Produced via immunoSEQ multiplex PCR; TCRdb's table is partial and in-frame only. That table is the source of V, J and clone size, and D and trimming were worked out from the DNA. The sample includes approximately 140,000 clones, around three quarters of them seen just once. The CDR3 has 15 amino acids. J lost 2 bases, V lost 2 bases, and 3 bases had no gene match. Germline-derived CDR1 and CDR2 are SGHNT and YYREEE (reference sequence). The V and J genes are TRBV5-4 and TRBJ2-7; 11 bases match TRBD2. The TCR originated in a man between 60 and 70 years old with acute or convalescent COVID-19. Sequencing input: peripheral blood. The CDR3 spells CASSFGLAGPYEQYF. In DNA, the CDR3 is TGTGCCAGCAGCTTTGGACTAGCGGGCCCCTACGAGCAGTACTTC.